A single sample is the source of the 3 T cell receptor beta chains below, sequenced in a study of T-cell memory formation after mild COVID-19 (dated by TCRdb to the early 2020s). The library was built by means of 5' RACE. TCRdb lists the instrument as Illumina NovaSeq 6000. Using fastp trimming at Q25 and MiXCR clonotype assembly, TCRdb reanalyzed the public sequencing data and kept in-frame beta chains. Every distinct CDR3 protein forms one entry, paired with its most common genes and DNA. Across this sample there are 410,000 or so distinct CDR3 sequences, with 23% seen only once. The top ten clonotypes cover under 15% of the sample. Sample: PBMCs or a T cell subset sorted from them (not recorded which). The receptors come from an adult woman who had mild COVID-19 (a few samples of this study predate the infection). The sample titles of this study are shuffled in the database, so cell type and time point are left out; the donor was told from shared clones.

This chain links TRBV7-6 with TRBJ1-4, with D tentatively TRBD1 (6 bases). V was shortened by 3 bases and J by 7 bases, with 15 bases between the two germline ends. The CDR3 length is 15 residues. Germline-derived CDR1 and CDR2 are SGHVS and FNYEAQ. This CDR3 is CASSLAGTGREKLFF. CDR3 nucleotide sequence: TGTGCCAGCAGCTTGGCGGGAACAGGGCGTGAAAAACTGTTTTTT.

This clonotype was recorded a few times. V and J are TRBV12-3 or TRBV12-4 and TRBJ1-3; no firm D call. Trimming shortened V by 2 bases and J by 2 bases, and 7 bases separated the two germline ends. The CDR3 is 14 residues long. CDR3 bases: TGTGCCAGCAGTTTATGGGGAACTGGAAACACCATATATTTT. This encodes CASSLWGTGNTIYF.

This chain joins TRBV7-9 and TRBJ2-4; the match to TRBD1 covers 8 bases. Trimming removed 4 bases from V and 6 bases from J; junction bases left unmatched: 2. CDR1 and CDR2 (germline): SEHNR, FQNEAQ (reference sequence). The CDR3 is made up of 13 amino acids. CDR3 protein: CASSYGQGNIQYF. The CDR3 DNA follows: TGTGCCAGCAGCTATGGACAGGGAAACATTCAGTACTTC.